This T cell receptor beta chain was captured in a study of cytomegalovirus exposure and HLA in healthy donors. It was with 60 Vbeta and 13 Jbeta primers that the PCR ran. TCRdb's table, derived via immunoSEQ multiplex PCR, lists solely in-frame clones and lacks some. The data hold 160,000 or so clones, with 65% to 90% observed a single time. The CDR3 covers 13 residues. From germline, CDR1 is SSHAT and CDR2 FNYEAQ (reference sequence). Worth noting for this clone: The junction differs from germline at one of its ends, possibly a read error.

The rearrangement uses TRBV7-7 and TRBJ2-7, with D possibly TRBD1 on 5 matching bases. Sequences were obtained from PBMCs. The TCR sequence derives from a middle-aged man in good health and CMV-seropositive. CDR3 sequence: CASSLDTFYEQYF. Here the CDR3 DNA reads TGTGCTAGCAGCTTGGACACATTCTACGAGCAGTACTTC.